The 27 T cell receptor beta chains below come from one sample, sequenced in a study of T cell repertoires in cytomegalovirus infection. TCRdb reprocessed the reads via MiXCR and lists one record per CDR3 protein. The sample shows roughly 230,000 distinct CDR3 sequences, 6.5% of them seen only once. Material: PBMCs. The receptors originated from a human donor in good health (CMV status not recorded). Some clones in this sample may be carry-over from other donors' samples.

The sample holds many counts of this clonotype. This chain uses TRBV7-2 with TRBJ2-5; possible D gene TRBD2, 6 bases. The germline gives CDR1 SGHTA, CDR2 FQGNSA. Trimming removed 3 bases at V and 1 base at J, with 9 bases between. The CDR3 extends over 14 amino acids. Here the CDR3 DNA reads TGTGCCAGCAGCTTTCCGGGGGTCCAAGAGACCCAGTACTTC. Its translation: CASSFPGVQETQYF. The full variable domain, rest sourced from reference TRBV7-2 and TRBJ2-5, is GAGVSQSPSNKVTEKGKDVELRCDPISGHTALYWYRQSLGQGLEFLIYFQGNSAPDKSGLPSDRFSAERTGGSVSTLTIQRTQQEDSAVYLCASSFPGVQETQYFGPGTRLLVL.

This clonotype has ten or more counts. V gene TRBV7-2 combines with J gene TRBJ2-3; 10 bases are a match to TRBD2. This CDR3 spans 17 amino acids. V lost 5 bases to trimming and J lost 2 bases; unmatched junction nucleotides: 10. CDR1 is SGHTA and CDR2 is FQGNSA in the germline V gene. The CDR3: CASSRKASGGNTDTQYF. The CDR3 region has the DNA TGTGCCAGCAGCAGAAAGGCTAGCGGGGGTAACACAGATACGCAGTATTTT.

This clonotype showed up many times. The J gene is TRBJ2-3, the V gene TRBV7-9; tentatively, D is TRBD1 or TRBD2 (5 bases each). The CDR3 spans 15 residues. Germline V gene data show CDR1 as SEHNR and CDR2 as FQNEAQ (reference sequence). V was clipped by 4 bases and J by 4 bases, with 15 bases between them. The CDR3 sequence is CASSSHGATADTQYF. The CDR3 nucleotides read TGTGCCAGCAGCTCCCACGGGGCGACGGCAGATACGCAGTATTTT. Full variable domain (missing parts from reference TRBV7-9 and TRBJ2-3): DTGVSQNPRHKITKRGQNVTFRCDPISEHNRLYWYRQTLGQGPEFLTYFQNEAQLEKSRLLSDRFSAERPKGSFSTLEIQRTEQGDSAMYLCASSSHGATADTQYFGPGTRLTVL.

This clonotype was counted ten times or more. The DNA of the CDR3 is TGTGCCAGCAGTTCCGCCGGGACAGAATCTTCTCGGGGCTACACCTTC. Protein sequence: CASSSAGTESSRGYTF. The V and J genes are TRBV28 and TRBJ1-2, with 7 bases lining up with TRBD1. Germline V gene sequence: CDR1 MDHEN, CDR2 SYDVKM. The CDR3 runs to 16 residues. V trimming: 4 bases; J trimming: 8 bases; junction bases outside the gene matches: 16.

At least ten counts were recorded for this clonotype. The rearrangement joins TRBV7-2 to TRBJ2-5; the D is unclear. This CDR3 is 13 amino acids long. Germline assignment: CDR1 SGHTA and CDR2 FQGNSA. Trimming stripped 7 bases from V and 2 bases from J, with 11 bases between. Here the CDR3 reads CASTQSVQETQYF. The CDR3 nucleotides are TGTGCCAGCACCCAGTCGGTACAAGAGACCCAGTACTTC.

Only a few counts were recorded for this clonotype. This sequence joins TRBV20-1 and TRBJ1-6; perhaps TRBD1 as D (5 bases). With 2 bases removed from V and 4 bases from J, the gap between germline ends came to 12 bases. The V gene's germline CDR1 is DFQATT and CDR2 SNEGSKA (reference sequence). The CDR3 has 15 amino acids. The CDR3 DNA follows: TGCAGTGCTAGACCCGGGACTGATTATAATTCACCCCTCCACTTT. Translation gives CSARPGTDYNSPLHF.

This clonotype was recorded at least ten times. V gene TRBV7-2 combines with J gene TRBJ2-2; 11 nucleotides align to TRBD2. V shed 5 bases, J shed 3 bases, and the junction held 8 bases outside the gene matches. Germline V gene data show CDR1 as SGHTA and CDR2 as FQGNSA. The CDR3 spans 17 residues. The CDR3 sequence: CASSPSSGGSDTGELFF. In DNA form, the CDR3 reads TGTGCCAGCAGCCCCTCTAGCGGGGGGTCGGACACCGGGGAGCTGTTTTTT.

This clonotype has at least ten counts. The chain links TRBV6-5 to TRBJ1-3; no firm D call. Germline V CDR1 and CDR2: MNHEY, SVGAGI. The CDR3 covers 13 residues. V was trimmed by 2 bases and J by 2 bases, leaving 4 bases between them. CDR3 sequence: CASSYRAGNTIYF. The CDR3 nucleotides are TGTGCCAGCAGTTACAGGGCTGGAAACACCATATATTTT.

This clonotype showed up many times. J is TRBJ2-5 and V is TRBV11-2; D remains ambiguous. V shed 5 bases and J shed 0 bases, with 10 bases lying between them. This CDR3 is built from 14 residues. Germline CDR1 and CDR2: SGHAT and FQNNGV. CDR3 amino acids: CASSQRPYQETQYF. The CDR3 coding sequence is TGTGCCAGCAGCCAGAGACCGTACCAAGAGACCCAGTACTTC.

This clonotype was found many times. This rearrangement joins TRBV5-1 to TRBJ1-2, with D maybe TRBD1 (5 bases). The CDR3 has 13 residues. V was shortened by 4 bases and J by 4 bases, with 11 bases between the two germline ends. The germline V gene has CDR1 SGHRS and CDR2 YFSETQ. The CDR3 spells CASSQTEGYGYTF. CDR3 coding DNA: TGCGCCAGCAGCCAGACAGAAGGCTATGGCTACACCTTC.

This clonotype was observed at least ten times. The chain uses TRBV7-2 and TRBJ1-2, with D tentatively TRBD1 (6 bases). CDR3 length: 15 amino acids. Germline CDR1 SGHTA, CDR2 FQGNSA. V lost 2 bases, J lost 5 bases, and 15 bases lay in between. The CDR3 bases are TGTGCCAGCAGCTTAAGGCCAGGGGAAGGGTATGGCTACACCTTC. It encodes CASSLRPGEGYGYTF.

The sample holds a few counts of this clonotype. This chain links TRBV30 with TRBJ1-5; D gene ambiguous. Germline V lookup: CDR1 GTSNPN, CDR2 SVGIG (reference sequence). The CDR3 spans 12 residues. Trimming removed 2 bases from V and 5 bases from J, with 7 bases in between. The CDR3 is CAWSNPDQPQHF. CDR3 nucleotide sequence: TGTGCCTGGAGTAACCCGGATCAGCCCCAGCATTTT.

This clonotype has ten or more counts. This chain links TRBV12-3 or TRBV12-4 with TRBJ1-5; a weak D match, TRBD1 (6 bases). The CDR3 runs 14 residues. Trimming left V 6 bases short and J 3 bases short, with 12 bases between. CDR3 in DNA: TGTGCCAGCAGCATGACAGGCCCCAATCAGCCCCAGCATTTT. Translation: CASSMTGPNQPQHF.

This clonotype was observed many times. J is TRBJ2-7 and V is TRBV7-9, with 7 bases identical to TRBD2. CDR1 is SEHNR, CDR2 FQNEAQ, per germline (reference sequence). This CDR3 comprises 13 residues. J was trimmed by 7 bases and V by 6 bases; bases with no gene match: 9. CDR3 loop: CASRPTGEGEQYF. The CDR3 DNA is TGTGCCAGCAGGCCGACTGGGGAGGGTGAGCAGTACTTC.

This clonotype was recorded at least ten times. V gene TRBV7-2 combines with J gene TRBJ2-7, with D possibly matching TRBD2 (5 bases). The germline CDR1 and CDR2 sequences are SGHTA and FQGNSA. The length of the CDR3 is 14 residues. The V gene lost 2 bases and the J gene lost 2 bases, with 10 bases spanning the gap. As DNA, the CDR3 is TGTGCCAGCAGCTTACGGGGAAATCCCTACGAGCAGTACTTC. It is translated as CASSLRGNPYEQYF.

The sample holds many counts of this clonotype. The CDR3 is CASSNRQGSGNTIYF. The CDR3 nucleotides read TGTGCCAGCAGTAATAGACAGGGGAGTGGAAACACCATATATTTT. This chain joins TRBV5-4 and TRBJ1-3; 8 bases align to TRBD1. The V gene's germline CDR1 is SGHNT and CDR2 YYREEE (reference sequence). V lost 5 bases, J lost 3 bases, and 7 bases stayed unmatched. The CDR3 is 15 amino acids.

This clonotype has at least ten counts. The chain couples TRBV7-2 to TRBJ2-3; 9 nucleotides agree with TRBD2. There are 16 residues in the CDR3. Germline CDR1 reads SGHTA; CDR2 reads FQGNSA. Trimming took 5 bases from V and 0 from J; bases not matched to a gene: 6. CDR3 DNA sequence: TGTGCCAGCAGCCGTAGCGGGGGCTTAAGCACAGATACGCAGTATTTT. Translated: CASSRSGGLSTDTQYF.

This clonotype was detected many times. This rearrangement joins TRBV28 to TRBJ1-2, with a weak D call TRBD1 (5 bases). The germline V gene encodes CDR1 MDHEN and CDR2 SYDVKM. V lost 4 bases to trimming and J lost 5 bases, with 14 bases between them. This CDR3 has 14 amino acids. In nucleotides, the CDR3 is TGTGCCAGCAGTTGGGACTCCTGGGCGTATGGCTACACCTTC. Its translation: CASSWDSWAYGYTF.

This clonotype has more than one count but fewer than ten. The rearrangement links TRBV7-2 to TRBJ1-2; 8 nucleotides align to TRBD1. The CDR3 is 16 residues long. J gave up 4 bases and V 5 bases, and 12 bases lay outside the gene matches. Germline V gene data show CDR1 as SGHTA and CDR2 as FQGNSA. The CDR3 sequence is CASSMFGQGPGYGYTF. Written as DNA, the CDR3 is TGTGCCAGCAGCATGTTTGGACAGGGCCCGGGCTATGGCTACACCTTC.

The table lists this clonotype with a few counts. The chain employs TRBV20-1 and TRBJ1-5, with D possibly matching TRBD1 (5 bases). CDR3 length: 17 amino acids. V dropped 1 base and J dropped 8 bases, with 24 bases sitting between them. Germline V gene data show CDR1 as DFQATT and CDR2 as SNEGSKA (reference sequence). DNA of the CDR3: TGCAGTGCTAGAGGACCTTCTACCGGGGCTCTTTGGGAGCCCCAGCATTTT. Encoded protein: CSARGPSTGALWEPQHF.

This clonotype was seen many times. The chain recombines TRBV7-2 with TRBJ2-5, with D hard to call. This CDR3 has 11 amino acids. The V and J ends lost 5 bases and 6 bases respectively, with 7 bases between them. The germline CDR1 and CDR2 sequences are SGHTA and FQGNSA. The CDR3 sequence: CASSAVQTQYF. The CDR3 DNA reads TGTGCCAGCAGCGCTGTCCAGACCCAGTACTTC.

This clonotype was counted many times. CDR3 residues: CASSFSGGGRPYEQYF. For the CDR3, the DNA is TGTGCCAGCAGTTTTTCAGGGGGCGGACGCCCCTACGAGCAGTACTTC. The chain links TRBV27 to TRBJ2-7, with 8 bases aligning to TRBD1. Germline CDR1 is MNHEY and CDR2 is SMNVEV (reference sequence). V was clipped by 3 bases and J by 2 bases; unmatched bases: 9. There are 16 residues in the CDR3.

This clonotype was found many times. The chain uses TRBV20-1 and TRBJ1-5; no firm D call. Germline V gene data show CDR1 as DFQATT and CDR2 as SNEGSKA (reference sequence). The V and J ends lost 6 bases and 1 base respectively, with 13 bases between them. The CDR3 contains 14 residues. In DNA, the CDR3 is TGCAGTGCACCGTCTGAGGGAAGCAATCAGCCCCAGCATTTT. Its translation: CSAPSEGSNQPQHF.

This clonotype has a count of ten or more. V usage is TRBV24-1 and J usage is TRBJ2-3; perhaps TRBD2 as D (6 bases). CDR1 is KGHDR and CDR2 is SFDVKD in the germline V gene. With 4 bases removed from V and 0 bases from J, the gap between germline ends came to 19 bases. The CDR3 has 18 residues. CDR3 DNA sequence: TGTGCCACCAGTGACCCTACCTTCGAAGGAGGGAGCACAGATACGCAGTATTTT. This codes for CATSDPTFEGGSTDTQYF.

This clonotype was counted many times. The chain joins TRBV20-1 to TRBJ1-5; D gene uncertain. Germline V gives CDR1 DFQATT, CDR2 SNEGSKA (reference sequence). There are 11 residues in the CDR3. V lost 3 bases, J lost 6 bases, and 6 bases lay in between. This chain's CDR3 is CSARASQPQHF. As DNA, the CDR3 is TGCAGTGCTAGGGCTAGTCAGCCCCAGCATTTT.

This clonotype was recorded at least ten times. This sequence joins TRBV11-2 and TRBJ2-7; the match to TRBD2 covers 7 bases. Germline V gene sequence: CDR1 SGHAT, CDR2 FQNNGV. The CDR3 covers 15 residues. After removal of 6 bases from V and 2 bases from J, the junction contained 10 bases not matched to a gene. The CDR3 spells CASRDGGGATYEQYF. CDR3 sequence (DNA): TGTGCCAGCAGAGACGGGGGAGGGGCGACCTACGAGCAGTACTTC.

This clonotype has at least ten counts. This chain uses TRBV11-2 with TRBJ1-1; D is perhaps TRBD1 (6 bases). Germline values: CDR1 SGHAT, CDR2 FQNNGV. V was clipped by 8 bases and J by 2 bases, with 21 bases between them. The CDR3 is made up of 16 amino acids. CDR3 loop: CASGRTATLPNTEAFF. The DNA of the CDR3 is TGTGCCAGCGGCAGGACAGCCACCCTCCCTAACACTGAAGCTTTCTTT.